This record looks at one T cell receptor beta chain sequence and its context. Profiled with immunoSEQ multiplex PCR; TCRdb holds only in-frame clones, not every one. The sample carries roughly 330,000 clones, 80% to 90% recorded once. The data were taken from a study of blood T cell repertoires in COVID-19. In the study overall: Samples of COVID-19 (acute and convalescent) were obtained from the United States, Italy and Spain.

The CDR3 spans 14 residues. V dropped 7 bases and J dropped 6; count of bases not matched to a gene: 8. Germline V gives CDR1 LNHDA, CDR2 SQIVND (reference sequence). A Seattle source enrolled patients during active infection and followed them longitudinally. The source is a man aged 25 to 40 with COVID-19, enrolled during active disease. The chain couples TRBV19 to TRBJ2-2; TRBD1 agrees at 7 bases. Input material: peripheral blood. CDR3 nucleotide sequence: TGTGCCAGTACCGATCCTGACAGGGCCGGGGAGCTGTTTTTT. Its protein product is CASTDPDRAGELFF.